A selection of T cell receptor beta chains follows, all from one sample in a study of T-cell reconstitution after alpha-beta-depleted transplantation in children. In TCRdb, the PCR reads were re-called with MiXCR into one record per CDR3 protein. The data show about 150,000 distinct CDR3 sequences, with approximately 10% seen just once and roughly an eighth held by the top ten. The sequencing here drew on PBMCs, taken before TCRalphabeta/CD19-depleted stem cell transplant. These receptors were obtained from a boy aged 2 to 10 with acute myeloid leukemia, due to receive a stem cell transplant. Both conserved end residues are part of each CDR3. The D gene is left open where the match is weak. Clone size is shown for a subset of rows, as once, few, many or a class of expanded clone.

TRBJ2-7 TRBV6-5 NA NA CASRYRETYEQYF TGTGCCAGCAGATACCGGGAGACCTACGAGCAGTACTTC
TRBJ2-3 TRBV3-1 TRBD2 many CASSQGLAGAGTDTQYF TGTGCCAGCAGCCAAGGACTAGCGGGGGCCGGCACAGATACGCAGTATTTT
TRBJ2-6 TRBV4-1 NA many CASSQGFSGANVLTF TGCGCCAGCAGCCAAGGCTTCTCTGGGGCCAACGTCCTGACTTTC
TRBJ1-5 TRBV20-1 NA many CSAKPGVNQPQHF TGCAGTGCTAAACCGGGAGTGAATCAGCCCCAGCATTTT
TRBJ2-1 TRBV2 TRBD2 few CASRGLVVYNEQFF TGTGCCAGCAGGGGACTAGTCGTCTACAATGAGCAGTTCTTC
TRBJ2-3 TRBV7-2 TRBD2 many CASSFSRSTGGLTDTQYF TGTGCCAGCAGCTTTAGCAGGTCGACGGGAGGTCTGACAGATACGCAGTATTTT
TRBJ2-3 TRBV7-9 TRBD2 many CASSLAGGTDTQYF TGTGCCAGCAGCTTGGCGGGGGGCACAGATACGCAGTATTTT
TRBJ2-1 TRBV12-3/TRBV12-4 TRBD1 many CASSYPPGTGSNEQFF TGTGCCAGCAGCTACCCCCCCGGGACAGGTTCCAATGAGCAGTTCTTC
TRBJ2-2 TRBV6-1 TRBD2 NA CASSEAGGSPTGELFF TGTGCCAGCAGTGAAGCAGGCGGGAGCCCCACCGGGGAGCTGTTTTTT
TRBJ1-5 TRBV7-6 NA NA CASSLDPPTDSFNQPQHF TGTGCCAGCAGCTTAGATCCCCCCACAGACAGCTTCAATCAGCCCCAGCATTTT
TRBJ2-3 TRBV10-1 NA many CASSEVQVGDTQYF TGCGCCAGCAGTGAGGTGCAGGTCGGGGATACGCAGTATTTT
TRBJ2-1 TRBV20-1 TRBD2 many CSADASGSSNEQFF TGCAGTGCAGACGCTAGCGGGAGTAGCAATGAGCAGTTCTTC
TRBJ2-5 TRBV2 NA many CASIGETQYF TGTGCCAGCATCGGGGAGACCCAGTACTTC
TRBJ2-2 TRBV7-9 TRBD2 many CASSGEAGGANTGELFF TGTGCCAGCAGCGGAGAGGCGGGGGGCGCGAACACCGGGGAGCTGTTTTTT
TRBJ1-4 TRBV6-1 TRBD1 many CASSAQGAGNEKLFF TGTGCCAGCAGTGCCCAGGGGGCCGGTAATGAAAAACTGTTTTTT
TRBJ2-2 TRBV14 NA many CASSQDFASRITGELFF TGTGCCAGCAGCCAAGATTTCGCGTCTCGGATCACCGGGGAGCTGTTTTTT
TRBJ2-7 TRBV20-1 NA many CSARSAGQGDYEQYF TGCAGTGCTAGATCCGCGGGGCAGGGAGATTACGAGCAGTACTTC
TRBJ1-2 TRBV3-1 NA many CASSQTGYGYTF TGTGCCAGCAGCCAGACAGGATATGGCTACACCTTC
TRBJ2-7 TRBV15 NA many CATSRDARNEQYF TGTGCCACCAGCAGAGATGCAAGGAATGAGCAGTACTTC
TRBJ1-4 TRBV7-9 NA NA CATDRNEKLFF TGTGCCACTGACAGGAATGAAAAACTGTTTTTT
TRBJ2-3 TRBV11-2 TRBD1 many CASSLGTGSRTDTQYF TGTGCCAGCAGCTTAGGGACAGGGTCCCGCACAGATACGCAGTATTTT
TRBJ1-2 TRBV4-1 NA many CASSQDGRVNYGYTF TGCGCCAGCAGCCAAGACGGCCGCGTTAACTATGGCTACACCTTC
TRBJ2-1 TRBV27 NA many CASSLYAGQMFYNEQFF TGTGCCAGCAGTTTATATGCGGGACAGATGTTCTACAATGAGCAGTTCTTC
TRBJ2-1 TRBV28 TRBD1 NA CASSQRGFGTGAPEQFF TGTGCCAGCAGTCAGCGGGGCTTCGGGACAGGGGCCCCTGAGCAGTTCTTC
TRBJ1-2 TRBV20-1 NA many CSARDRREPRVYGYTF TGCAGTGCTAGAGATCGTCGGGAACCAAGGGTCTATGGCTACACCTTC
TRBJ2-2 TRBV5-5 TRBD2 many CASSDASGSVSGELFF TGTGCCAGCAGCGATGCGAGCGGGAGCGTCTCCGGGGAGCTGTTTTTT
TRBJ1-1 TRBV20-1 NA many CSARAGVGTEAFF TGCAGTGCTAGAGCCGGGGTGGGCACTGAAGCTTTCTTT
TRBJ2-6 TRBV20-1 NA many CSAKENSGANVLTF TGCAGTGCTAAAGAAAACTCTGGGGCCAACGTCCTGACTTTC
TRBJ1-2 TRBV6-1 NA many CASRNKGSAHRGYTF TGTGCCAGCAGAAACAAGGGTTCAGCTCACCGGGGCTACACCTTC
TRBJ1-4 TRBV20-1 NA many CSASFATNEKLFF TGCAGTGCTAGCTTTGCAACTAATGAAAAACTGTTTTTT
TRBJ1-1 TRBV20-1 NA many CSASREGTEAFF TGCAGTGCTAGCAGGGAAGGCACTGAAGCTTTCTTT
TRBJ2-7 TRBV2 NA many CASSFWDEQYF TGTGCCAGCAGTTTCTGGGACGAGCAGTACTTC
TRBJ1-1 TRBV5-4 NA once CASSLDRLMNTEAFF TGTGCCAGCAGCTTGGATAGGCTGATGAACACTGAAGCTTTCTTT
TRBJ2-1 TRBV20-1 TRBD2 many CSAEVAGGSYNEQFF TGCAGTGCTGAAGTAGCGGGAGGCTCCTACAATGAGCAGTTCTTC
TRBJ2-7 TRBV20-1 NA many CSARDTSGKQYF TGCAGTGCTAGAGATACGAGTGGTAAGCAGTACTTC
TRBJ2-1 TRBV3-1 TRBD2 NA CASTPPGLAGGNNEQFF TGTGCCAGCACCCCTCCGGGACTAGCGGGAGGAAACAATGAGCAGTTCTTC
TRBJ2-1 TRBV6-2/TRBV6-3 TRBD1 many CASSYGGTGYYEQFF TGTGCCAGCAGTTACGGAGGGACAGGGTATTATGAGCAGTTCTTC
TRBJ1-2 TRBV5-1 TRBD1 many CASSQRTGQDGYTF TGCGCCAGCAGCCAACGGACAGGGCAGGATGGCTACACCTTC
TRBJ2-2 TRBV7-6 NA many CASSLEAGEAGELFF TGTGCCAGCAGCTTAGAGGCCGGGGAGGCCGGGGAGCTGTTTTTT
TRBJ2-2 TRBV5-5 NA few CASSPERLAGELFF TGTGCCAGCAGCCCTGAGCGACTAGCCGGGGAGCTGTTTTTT
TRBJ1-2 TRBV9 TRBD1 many CASSEGQGYGYTF TGTGCCAGCAGCGAGGGACAGGGCTATGGCTACACCTTC
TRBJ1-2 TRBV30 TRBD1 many CAWAGGANGYTF TGTGCCTGGGCAGGGGGCGCGAATGGCTACACCTTC
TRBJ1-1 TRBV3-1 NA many CASSQVTTGTEAFF TGTGCCAGCAGCCAAGTGACCACGGGCACTGAAGCTTTCTTT
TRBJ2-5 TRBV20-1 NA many CSARIIGQQETQYF TGCAGTGCTAGAATAATCGGACAGCAAGAGACCCAGTACTTC
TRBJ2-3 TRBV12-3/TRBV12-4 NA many CASSFRAFEQYF TGTGCCAGCAGCTTCAGGGCGTTTGAGCAGTATTTT
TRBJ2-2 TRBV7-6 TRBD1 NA CASSSTGTGARELFF TGTGCCAGCAGCAGTACCGGGACAGGGGCCAGGGAGCTGTTTTTT
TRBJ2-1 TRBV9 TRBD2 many CASSEGAGGLEQFF TGTGCCAGCAGCGAGGGAGCGGGAGGGCTTGAGCAGTTCTTC
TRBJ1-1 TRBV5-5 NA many CASSFSWNTEAFF TGTGCCAGCAGCTTCTCGTGGAACACTGAAGCTTTCTTT
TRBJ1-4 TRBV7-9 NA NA CASSPSTAATNEKLFF TGTGCCAGCAGCCCCTCGACCGCAGCAACTAATGAAAAACTGTTTTTT
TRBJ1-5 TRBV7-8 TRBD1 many CASSLRGLPSSNQPQHF TGTGCCAGCAGCCTCAGGGGGCTACCTTCTAGCAATCAGCCCCAGCATTTT
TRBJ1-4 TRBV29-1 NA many CSVRGGARNEKLFF TGCAGCGTTCGGGGGGGGGCACGGAATGAAAAACTGTTTTTT
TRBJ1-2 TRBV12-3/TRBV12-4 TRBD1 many CASSSRGQGGDGYTF TGTGCCAGCAGTTCAAGAGGACAGGGGGGAGATGGCTACACCTTC
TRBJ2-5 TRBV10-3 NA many CAISESLRQETQYF TGTGCCATCAGTGAGTCGCTCAGACAAGAGACCCAGTACTTC